The rows below give T cell receptor beta chains drawn from one sample of a study of T cells in Graves' hyperthyroidism and ophthalmopathy. TCRdb itself ran the multiplex PCR reads through MiXCR, one entry per CDR3 protein. This sample has about 610,000 distinct CDR3 sequences, with roughly 14% found just once. The specimen was blood. The origin of the receptors is a woman in her thirties or forties with Graves' ophthalmopathy. The CDR3 runs from the conserved cysteine through the conserved F or W. Fields, in order: J gene, V gene, clone size, D gene, CDR3 DNA, CDR3 protein. D genes are given only for firm matches. Clone size appears in some rows only: once, few, many, or a class for an expanded clone.

J: TRBJ2-7
V: TRBV13
size: NA
D: TRBD1
DNA: TGTGCCAGCAGCCGGGACAGGGGCATCTACGAGCAGTACTTC
CDR3: CASSRDRGIYEQYF

J: TRBJ1-1
V: TRBV12-5
size: many
D: NA
DNA: TGTGCTAGTGGTCCTCACCACCCGAACACTGAAGCTTTCTTT
CDR3: CASGPHHPNTEAFF

J: TRBJ2-7
V: TRBV12-3/TRBV12-4
size: many
D: TRBD2
DNA: TGTGCCAGTAAGGGGTCTGGGGGAGGGATTTGGGAGCAGTACTTC
CDR3: CASKGSGGGIWEQYF

J: TRBJ1-1
V: TRBV6-2/TRBV6-3
size: many
D: NA
DNA: TGTGTCTCTAACCCAGGGTTGAGAACTGAAGCTTTCTTT
CDR3: CVSNPGLRTEAFF

J: TRBJ2-7
V: TRBV20-1
size: many
D: TRBD2
DNA: TGCAGTGCTTGGAAGGCGGCGGGAGTCGAGCAGTACTTC
CDR3: CSAWKAAGVEQYF

J: TRBJ2-7
V: TRBV19
size: many
D: TRBD1
DNA: TGTGCCAGTAGTCCGGATGAGGGACAGTTCAACGAGCAGTACTTC
CDR3: CASSPDEGQFNEQYF

J: TRBJ2-4
V: TRBV12-3/TRBV12-4
size: many
D: TRBD2
DNA: TGTGCCAGCACCAATAGCGGGAGGGCGAACATTCAGTACTTC
CDR3: CASTNSGRANIQYF

J: TRBJ2-3
V: TRBV27
size: few
D: NA
DNA: TGTGCCAGCAGTTTATGGGCTGGGAGCGCAGATACGCAGTATTTT
CDR3: CASSLWAGSADTQYF

J: TRBJ2-7
V: TRBV12-3/TRBV12-4
size: many
D: NA
DNA: TGTGCCAGCAGTTTCTCAGGCGGCGAGCCCTACGAGCAGTACTTC
CDR3: CASSFSGGEPYEQYF

J: TRBJ2-5
V: TRBV7-2
size: many
D: TRBD2
DNA: TGTGCCAGCAGCGACCTAGCGGAGCCAACCGGGGAGACCCAGTACTTC
CDR3: CASSDLAEPTGETQYF

J: TRBJ2-7
V: TRBV6-2/TRBV6-3
size: many
D: NA
DNA: TGTGCCAGCAGGCTCGTTAACTCCTACGAGCAGTACTTC
CDR3: CASRLVNSYEQYF

J: TRBJ1-1
V: TRBV5-1
size: NA
D: NA
DNA: TGCGCCAGCAGTACCGACAGTTCAATGAACACTGAAGCTTTCTTT
CDR3: CASSTDSSMNTEAFF

J: TRBJ2-7
V: TRBV7-3
size: many
D: TRBD2
DNA: TGTGCCAGCAGCCAAGCGGGGGGCGGGAGCTACGAGCAGTACTTC
CDR3: CASSQAGGGSYEQYF

J: TRBJ2-2
V: TRBV5-1
size: many
D: NA
DNA: TGCGCCAGCAGCTTGGGAGACAGTGGGGTCGGGGAGCTGTTTTTT
CDR3: CASSLGDSGVGELFF

J: TRBJ1-1
V: TRBV29-1
size: NA
D: NA
DNA: TGCAGCGTTGAGAGCCGGCAGGGGCTGTATGCTTTCTTT
CDR3: CSVESRQGLYAFF

J: TRBJ1-1
V: TRBV11-2
size: NA
D: TRBD1
DNA: TGTGCCAGCAGCTTCGGACAGGGGGCGATCACTGAAGCTTTCTTT
CDR3: CASSFGQGAITEAFF

J: TRBJ1-1
V: TRBV29-1
size: many
D: TRBD1
DNA: TGCAGCGTTGAAGATCCGGGACAGGTGGAAGCTTTCTTT
CDR3: CSVEDPGQVEAFF

J: TRBJ1-1
V: TRBV6-5
size: many
D: TRBD1
DNA: TGTGCCAGCAGTTATGAGGGACAGGTAGGGACTGAAGCTTTCTTT
CDR3: CASSYEGQVGTEAFF

J: TRBJ2-2
V: TRBV4-1
size: NA
D: TRBD2
DNA: TGCGCCAGCAGCCAAGCGGGAGCGGGAACGAGGGAGCTGTTTTTT
CDR3: CASSQAGAGTRELFF

J: TRBJ2-5
V: TRBV7-2
size: many
D: TRBD2
DNA: TGTGCCAGCAGCTTAGGAGCGGGAGTCAGGCAGGAGACCCAGTACTTC
CDR3: CASSLGAGVRQETQYF

J: TRBJ2-7
V: TRBV11-2
size: many
D: NA
DNA: TGTGCCAGCAGCCGGAGCAACTACGAGCAGTACTTC
CDR3: CASSRSNYEQYF

J: TRBJ1-5
V: TRBV28
size: few
D: TRBD1
DNA: TGTGCCAGCAGTTTTAGGGACAGCTATAGCAATCAGCCCCAGCATTTT
CDR3: CASSFRDSYSNQPQHF

J: TRBJ1-2
V: TRBV12-5
size: NA
D: TRBD1
DNA: TGTGCTAGTGCCTCGGGACAGAACAACTATGGCTACACCTTC
CDR3: CASASGQNNYGYTF

J: TRBJ2-7
V: TRBV12-3/TRBV12-4
size: many
D: NA
DNA: TGTGCCAGCAGTAGAGAGGGGGTTCAGTCCTACGAGCAGTACTTC
CDR3: CASSREGVQSYEQYF

J: TRBJ1-2
V: TRBV28
size: NA
D: TRBD1
DNA: TGTGCCAGCAGTAGGGCAGGGGGGGTCTATGGCTACACCTTC
CDR3: CASSRAGGVYGYTF

J: TRBJ1-2
V: TRBV28
size: many
D: NA
DNA: TGTGCCAGCAGTCCACAAAACAGGGTCTCTAAGGATGGCTACACCTTC
CDR3: CASSPQNRVSKDGYTF

J: TRBJ1-3
V: TRBV5-1
size: NA
D: NA
DNA: TGCGCCAGCAGCTCCTTCGGTGGGAGGCAGAGCGGAAACACCATATATTTT
CDR3: CASSSFGGRQSGNTIYF

J: TRBJ1-3
V: TRBV27
size: many
D: NA
DNA: TGTGCCAGCAGTTTAAATGCAGGGAGTGGAAACACCATATATTTT
CDR3: CASSLNAGSGNTIYF

J: TRBJ1-5
V: TRBV19
size: many
D: NA
DNA: TGTGCCCTCCACCAGGGGTTAAAACAGCCCCAGCATTTT
CDR3: CALHQGLKQPQHF

J: TRBJ1-2
V: TRBV6-1
size: many
D: NA
DNA: TGTGCCAGCAGTGAAATCCGAAACTATGGCTACACCTTC
CDR3: CASSEIRNYGYTF

J: TRBJ1-2
V: TRBV19
size: NA
D: NA
DNA: TGTGCCAGTAGTATAGGGTACAGGGACCATGGCTACACCTTC
CDR3: CASSIGYRDHGYTF

J: TRBJ2-5
V: TRBV10-3
size: once
D: TRBD1
DNA: TGTGCCATCAGTGAGGAGGCAGGGGGCTACGAGACCCAGTACTTC
CDR3: CAISEEAGGYETQYF

J: TRBJ2-2
V: TRBV7-2
size: many
D: NA
DNA: TGTGCCAGCAGCTACAAGACCGGGGAGCTGTTTTTT
CDR3: CASSYKTGELFF

J: TRBJ2-7
V: TRBV20-1
size: many
D: NA
DNA: TGCAGTGCTCGGGACTCCACCTACGAGCAGTACTTC
CDR3: CSARDSTYEQYF

J: TRBJ2-7
V: TRBV27
size: many
D: NA
DNA: TGTGCCAGCAGTCCAGCGGGACAGAATAGGGACGAGCAGTACTTC
CDR3: CASSPAGQNRDEQYF

J: TRBJ2-7
V: TRBV28
size: many
D: TRBD1
DNA: TGTGCCAGCAGTCCCCGACAGGGAATAGGGGAGCAGTACTTC
CDR3: CASSPRQGIGEQYF

J: TRBJ1-1
V: TRBV6-5
size: few
D: NA
DNA: TGTGCCAGCAGTTACTCCCCGATGAACACTGAAGCTTTCTTT
CDR3: CASSYSPMNTEAFF

J: TRBJ1-6
V: TRBV2
size: few
D: NA
DNA: TGTGCCAGCAGTGACGGGCCAGGGCCATTGTATAATTCACCCCTCCACTTT
CDR3: CASSDGPGPLYNSPLHF

J: TRBJ1-6
V: TRBV20-1
size: few
D: NA
DNA: TGCAGTGCTAGAGAGCGGGAGAATTCACCCCTCCACTTT
CDR3: CSARERENSPLHF

J: TRBJ2-4
V: TRBV2
size: many
D: NA
DNA: TGTGCCAGCAGGGAACAGGGACCCTCGGACATTCAGTACTTC
CDR3: CASREQGPSDIQYF

J: TRBJ1-2
V: TRBV20-1
size: many
D: NA
DNA: TGCAGTGCGGAACAGGGCAACTATGGCTACACCTTC
CDR3: CSAEQGNYGYTF

J: TRBJ2-2
V: TRBV11-3
size: few
D: NA
DNA: TGTGCCAGCAGCTTAGACCCCTGGACCGGGGAGCTGTTTTTT
CDR3: CASSLDPWTGELFF

J: TRBJ2-5
V: TRBV11-3
size: NA
D: TRBD2
DNA: TGTGCCAGCAGCTTAGTGAGCCTAGCGGGGCAAGAGACCCAGTACTTC
CDR3: CASSLVSLAGQETQYF

J: TRBJ2-5
V: TRBV5-1
size: NA
D: NA
DNA: TGCGCCAGCAGCCGCCGCGGGACGGAAGAGACCCAGTACTTC
CDR3: CASSRRGTEETQYF

J: TRBJ2-7
V: TRBV18
size: NA
D: TRBD1
DNA: TGTGCCAGCTCACCATCGGACAGGGGGATCTACGAGCAGTACTTC
CDR3: CASSPSDRGIYEQYF

J: TRBJ2-6
V: TRBV12-3/TRBV12-4
size: NA
D: NA
DNA: TGTGCCACCCCTCAGGGCTCCGGGGCCAACGTCCTGACTTTC
CDR3: CATPQGSGANVLTF

J: TRBJ2-7
V: TRBV6-1
size: few
D: TRBD1
DNA: TGTGCCAGCAGTATAGACAGGGCCGTCTCCTACGAGCAGTACTTC
CDR3: CASSIDRAVSYEQYF

J: TRBJ1-1
V: TRBV6-1
size: NA
D: NA
DNA: TGTGCCAGCAGCTCGCCGGGGACTACCACTGAAGCTTTCTTT
CDR3: CASSSPGTTTEAFF

J: TRBJ2-5
V: TRBV6-5
size: many
D: TRBD1
DNA: TGTGCCAGCAGTTACTTCCCGACAGGGCTAGGGGAGACCCAGTACTTC
CDR3: CASSYFPTGLGETQYF

J: TRBJ2-5
V: TRBV5-1
size: NA
D: TRBD1
DNA: TGCGCCAGCAGCTTTCAGGGGGCTCAAAAGACCCAGTACTTC
CDR3: CASSFQGAQKTQYF